Below are 26 T cell receptor beta chains sequenced from a single sample in a study of regulatory T cells in long-lasting Graves disease. Time point: newly diagnosed GD, antithyroid drugs for less than 3 months. TCR sequences were obtained from RNA taken from PBMCs. Building the TCR beta libraries relied on iRepertoire HTBI primers, and CDR3 regions underwent Arm-PCR. MiXCR, run by TCRdb on the multiplex PCR reads, gives a single entry per CDR3 protein. The table shows about 540,000 distinct CDR3 sequences, with roughly 13% occurring only once. This sample was also put to use in a study of T cells in Graves' hyperthyroidism and ophthalmopathy.

This material consisted of peripheral blood mononuclear cells (PBMCs), taken at new diagnosis, from a patient treated with antithyroid drugs. Receptors were obtained from a young man with Graves disease.

The chain joins TRBV18 to TRBJ2-1; 7 bases line up with TRBD2. Losses at the gene ends were 4 bases for V and 0 bases for J; bases not matched to a gene: 18. Germline lookup yields CDR1 KGHSH and CDR2 LQKENI. The length of the CDR3 is 20 residues. The CDR3 DNA is TGTGCCAGCTCACTTTTACTAGCGCGAGAATTAATTAGCTCCTACAATGAGCAGTTCTTC. Its translation: CASSLLLARELISSYNEQFF. Based on the CDR3 plus reference TRBV18 and TRBJ2-1, the full variable domain is NAGVMQNPRHLVRRRGQEARLRCSPMKGHSHVYWYRQLPEEGLKFMVYLQKENIIDESGMPKERFSAEFPKEGPSILRIQQVVRGDSAAYFCASSLLLARELISSYNEQFFGPGTRLTVL.

This clonotype was counted between two and nine times. The gene calls are TRBV5-6 and TRBJ2-3, with a weak D call TRBD1 (6 bases). V lost 1 base, J lost 2 bases, and 8 bases lay in between. The germline V gene encodes CDR1 SGHDT and CDR2 YYEEEE. The CDR3 is made up of 14 amino acids. This chain's CDR3 is CASSLPGVTDTQYF. DNA for the CDR3: TGTGCCAGCAGCTTGCCAGGGGTCACAGATACGCAGTATTTT.

The sample holds many counts of this clonotype. The rearrangement joins TRBV6-1 to TRBJ1-1, with D unresolved. This CDR3 region has 13 residues. The germline V gene encodes CDR1 MNHNS and CDR2 SASEGT. Trimming stripped 5 bases from V and 11 bases from J, with 18 bases between. DNA of the CDR3: TGTGCCAGCAGTATAGCAGGTACTACTGGGGCTTTCTTT. This translates into CASSIAGTTGAFF.

This clonotype has only a few counts. The V gene is TRBV20-1, the J gene TRBJ2-7; D gene uncertain. The V end lost 3 bases, the J end lost 3 bases, and 12 bases lay between the germline ends. This CDR3 comprises 13 residues. CDR1 and CDR2 (germline): DFQATT, SNEGSKA (reference sequence). The CDR3 bases are TGCAGTGCTAGCCCCGGAGTATACTACGAGCAGTACTTC. Encoded protein: CSASPGVYYEQYF.

This clonotype was recorded many times. The chain's CDR3 is CSERGPDPQYF. Here the CDR3 DNA reads TGCAGTGAAAGGGGACCTGATCCGCAGTATTTT. V gene TRBV20-1 combines with J gene TRBJ2-3, with D possibly called TRBD1 or TRBD2 (5 bases each). The length of the CDR3 is 11 residues. Germline CDR1 is DFQATT and CDR2 is SNEGSKA (reference sequence). V lost 7 bases and J lost 10, with 15 bases in between.

There are many counts of this clonotype. The CDR3 protein is CASSPGTATYEQYF. The DNA for the CDR3 is TGTGCCAGCTCACCAGGGACGGCGACCTACGAGCAGTACTTC. V gene TRBV2 combines with J gene TRBJ2-7; D is perhaps TRBD1 or TRBD2 (5 bases each). This CDR3 is 14 amino acids long. Germline values: CDR1 SNHLY, CDR2 FYNNEI. Trimming removed 8 bases at V and 2 bases at J, with 16 bases between.

This clonotype occurred a few times. Possible read error: a much larger clone is one base away. This chain joins TRBV5-1 and TRBJ2-7, with 10 positions matching TRBD2. Germline lookup yields CDR1 SGHRS and CDR2 YFSETQ. CDR3 length equals 14 residues. The ends lost 3 bases at V and 3 bases at J; junction bases unmatched: 3. In DNA form, the CDR3 reads TGCGCCAGCAGCTGCGGACTAGCGGACTACGAGCAGTACTTC. Its protein is CASSCGLADYEQYF.

V gene TRBV5-1 combines with J gene TRBJ2-4, with D tentatively TRBD2 (6 bases). The CDR3 has 18 amino acids. Deletions cut 0 bases from V and 0 bases from J, with 16 bases between. The V gene's germline CDR1 is SGHRS and CDR2 YFSETQ. The CDR3 reads CASSLEGLLNLAKNIQYF. CDR3 coding DNA: TGCGCCAGCAGCTTGGAGGGACTTCTAAATTTAGCCAAAAACATTCAGTACTTC.

The sample holds many counts of this clonotype. In DNA form, the CDR3 reads TGTGCCAGCAGCGCGGGACCTACCTTCTCCTACGAGCAGTACTTC. This codes for CASSAGPTFSYEQYF. The chain employs TRBV9 and TRBJ2-7, with D tentatively TRBD1 or TRBD2 (5 bases each). V lost 3 bases to trimming and J lost 0 bases, with 13 bases between them. The CDR3 length is 15 residues. Germline CDR1 reads SGDLS; CDR2 reads YYNGEE.

This clonotype turned up a few times. The genes are TRBV5-5 and TRBJ1-6; 7 nucleotides agree with TRBD1. CDR1 is SGHKS and CDR2 is YYEKEE in the germline V gene (reference sequence). The V segment lost 4 bases and the J segment 8 bases; nucleotides outside the gene matches: 6. The CDR3 extends over 14 amino acids. The CDR3 loop reads CASSPGTEYSPLHF. CDR3 nucleotide sequence: TGTGCCAGCAGCCCCGGGACAGAATATTCACCCCTCCACTTT.

This clonotype has a count of ten or more. The rearrangement links TRBV6-2 or TRBV6-3 to TRBJ2-4; D call uncertain. V dropped 7 bases and J dropped 0 bases, with 10 bases sitting between them. CDR3 length equals 14 residues. Per germline, CDR1 MNHEY and CDR2 SVGEGT. The CDR3 bases are TGTGCCAGCAAGGAGAAACTAGCCAAAAACATTCAGTACTTC. It translates to CASKEKLAKNIQYF.

This clonotype was observed at least ten times. The chain couples TRBV27 to TRBJ2-7; TRBD1 agrees at 9 bases. The length of the CDR3 is 15 residues. V trimming: 6 bases; J trimming: 5 bases; junction bases outside the gene matches: 11. Germline V gene lookup returns CDR1 MNHEY and CDR2 SMNVEV (reference sequence). CDR3 coding DNA: TGTGCCAGCAGCCCCCCCAGGGACAGGGTCAACGAGCAGTACTTC. Translated: CASSPPRDRVNEQYF.

This clonotype showed up many times. This chain links TRBV15 with TRBJ1-2; D is ambiguous. V was pared by 5 bases and J by 3 bases, with 7 bases between. Looked up from germline, CDR1 is LNHNV and CDR2 is YYDKDF (reference sequence). The CDR3 has 12 residues. DNA for the CDR3: TGTGCCACCAGCCGTCGGGACTATGGCTACACCTTC. Protein: CATSRRDYGYTF.

This clonotype was observed at least ten times. The V and J genes are TRBV20-1 and TRBJ2-1, with 7 bases that match TRBD2. J gave up 10 bases and V 5 bases, and 11 bases lay outside the gene matches. The length of the CDR3 is 13 residues. Germline CDR1 DFQATT, CDR2 SNEGSKA (reference sequence). CDR3: CSAPSAGRGEQFF. The CDR3 nucleotides are TGCAGTGCTCCCTCGGCAGGGAGGGGCGAGCAGTTCTTC.

The J gene is TRBJ1-3, the V gene TRBV19; a weak D match, TRBD1 (5 bases). The CDR3 covers 14 residues. Per germline, CDR1 LNHDA and CDR2 SQIVND (reference sequence). With 6 bases removed from V and 1 base from J, the gap between germline ends came to 10 bases. The CDR3 nucleotides read TGTGCCAGTAGGACTACAGGTTCTGGAAACACCATATATTTT. Translated, it gives CASRTTGSGNTIYF. Looking up the rest from reference TRBV19 and TRBJ1-3 gives the full variable domain: DGGITQSPKYLFRKEGQNVTLSCEQNLNHDAMYWYRQDPGQGLRLIYYSQIVNDFQKGDIAEGYSVSREKKESFPLTVTSAQKNPTAFYLCASRTTGSGNTIYFGEGSWLTVV.

This clonotype was seen repeatedly, ten times or more. The chain combines TRBV11-2 with TRBJ2-4; the D is unclear. In germline, CDR1 is SGHAT, CDR2 FQNNGV. The CDR3 has 16 residues. V gave up 3 bases and J gave up 2 bases, with 14 bases separating them. CDR3: CASSLGHPSTKNIQYF. CDR3 nucleotide sequence: TGTGCCAGCAGCTTGGGCCATCCATCGACCAAAAACATTCAGTACTTC.

This clonotype showed up many times. The J gene is TRBJ2-3, the V gene TRBV10-3; D unclear. CDR3 length equals 12 residues. Germline lookup yields CDR1 ENHRY and CDR2 SYGVKD. V lost 6 bases and J 2 bases, leaving 6 bases between the germline ends. The CDR3 DNA is TGTGCCATCAGCTCCCCCACAGATACGCAGTATTTT. Translation gives CAISSPTDTQYF.

This clonotype was seen many times. The chain uses TRBV24-1 and TRBJ1-2, with D possibly matching TRBD1 (5 bases). Trimming took 3 bases from V and 4 from J, leaving 14 bases between them. The CDR3 loop spans 15 amino acids. Looked up from germline, CDR1 is KGHDR and CDR2 is SFDVKD. The CDR3 loop reads CATSDPRQGGYGYTF. The CDR3 DNA is TGTGCCACCAGTGATCCCCGGCAGGGCGGCTATGGCTACACCTTC.

A word on this clonotype: The junction and the germline gene differ at one end; a read error may be behind it. V and J are TRBV11-3 and TRBJ2-5; D possibly uses TRBD1 or TRBD2 (5 bases each). Per germline, CDR1 SGHNT and CDR2 YENEEA. This CDR3 is 13 amino acids long. The CDR3 bases are TGTGCCAGCAGCCGGACTGGGGGAGAGTCCCAGTACTTC. It specifies CASSRTGGESQYF.

The sample holds many counts of this clonotype. The rearrangement joins TRBV7-9 to TRBJ2-1; D is undetermined. Germline V lookup: CDR1 SEHNR, CDR2 FQNEAQ (reference sequence). The CDR3 runs to 13 residues. Trimming pared 1 base from V and 8 bases from J, leaving 9 bases between. CDR3 bases: TGTGCCAGCAGCTTAGGGGGTATCGATGAGCAGTTCTTC. Amino acids: CASSLGGIDEQFF.

The chain uses TRBV5-6 and TRBJ2-2; 7 bases are a match to TRBD1. From germline, CDR1 is SGHDT and CDR2 YYEEEE. The CDR3 covers 16 residues. V shed 4 bases, J shed 2 bases, and the junction held 8 bases outside the gene matches. CDR3 protein: CASSPDRSRNTGELFF. In nucleotides, the CDR3 is TGTGCCAGCAGCCCGGACAGGTCACGAAACACCGGGGAGCTGTTTTTT.

The table lists this clonotype with many counts. The chain uses TRBV29-1 and TRBJ2-7, with 8 bases fitting TRBD1. Looked up from germline, CDR1 is SQVTM and CDR2 is ANQGSEA. There are 13 residues in the CDR3. J lost 1 base, V lost 6 bases, and 5 bases had no gene match. The CDR3 spells CSVGQGPSYEQYF. DNA of the CDR3: TGCAGCGTCGGACAGGGACCGTCCTACGAGCAGTACTTC.

This clonotype was observed at least ten times. V usage is TRBV30 and J usage is TRBJ2-7; D might be TRBD1 (6 bases). The germline CDR1 and CDR2 sequences are GTSNPN and SVGIG (reference sequence). This CDR3 region has 14 residues. The germline V and J ends were trimmed by 5 bases and 6 bases, with 20 bases remaining between them. CDR3 loop: CAWGLGGTHSEQYF. CDR3 coding DNA: TGTGCCTGGGGCTTAGGGGGAACCCACTCCGAGCAGTACTTC.

The rearrangement links TRBV6-1 to TRBJ2-1, with 11 bases lining up with TRBD2. The CDR3 extends over 13 amino acids. J lost 7 bases, V lost 8 bases, and 4 bases had no gene match. Germline CDR1 MNHNS, CDR2 SASEGT. The CDR3 coding sequence is TGTGCCAGCGTTTGGACTAGCGGGAATGAGCAGTTCTTC. This sequence encodes CASVWTSGNEQFF.

This clonotype was detected ten times or more. V and J are TRBV5-5 and TRBJ1-1; D remains unclear. In germline, CDR1 is SGHKS, CDR2 YYEKEE (reference sequence). CDR3 length equals 13 residues. Trimming removed 0 bases from V and 7 bases from J, with 10 bases in between. CDR3: CASSLEPVLEAFF. DNA for the CDR3: TGTGCCAGCAGCTTGGAGCCGGTTCTTGAAGCTTTCTTT. Full variable domain (rest looked up from reference TRBV5-5 and TRBJ1-1): DAGVTQSPTHLIKTRGQQVTLRCSPISGHKSVSWYQQVLGQGPQFIFQYYEKEERGRGNFPDRFSARQFPNYSSELNVNALLLGDSALYLCASSLEPVLEAFFGQGTRLTVV.

This clonotype was seen ten or more times. The chain combines TRBV5-1 with TRBJ2-3, with 8 bases identical to TRBD2. Germline trimming cut 4 bases from V and 5 bases from J; bases unmatched to any gene: 6. The CDR3 loop spans 14 amino acids. The germline gives CDR1 SGHRS, CDR2 YFSETQ. CDR3 protein: CASSPSGRKDTQYF. The CDR3 DNA reads as TGCGCCAGCAGCCCCAGCGGGAGAAAAGATACGCAGTATTTT. Full variable domain (rest looked up from reference TRBV5-1 and TRBJ2-3): KAGVTQTPRYLIKTRGQQVTLSCSPISGHRSVSWYQQTPGQGLQFLFEYFSETQRNKGNFPGRFSGRQFSNSRSEMNVSTLELGDSALYLCASSPSGRKDTQYFGPGTRLTVL.